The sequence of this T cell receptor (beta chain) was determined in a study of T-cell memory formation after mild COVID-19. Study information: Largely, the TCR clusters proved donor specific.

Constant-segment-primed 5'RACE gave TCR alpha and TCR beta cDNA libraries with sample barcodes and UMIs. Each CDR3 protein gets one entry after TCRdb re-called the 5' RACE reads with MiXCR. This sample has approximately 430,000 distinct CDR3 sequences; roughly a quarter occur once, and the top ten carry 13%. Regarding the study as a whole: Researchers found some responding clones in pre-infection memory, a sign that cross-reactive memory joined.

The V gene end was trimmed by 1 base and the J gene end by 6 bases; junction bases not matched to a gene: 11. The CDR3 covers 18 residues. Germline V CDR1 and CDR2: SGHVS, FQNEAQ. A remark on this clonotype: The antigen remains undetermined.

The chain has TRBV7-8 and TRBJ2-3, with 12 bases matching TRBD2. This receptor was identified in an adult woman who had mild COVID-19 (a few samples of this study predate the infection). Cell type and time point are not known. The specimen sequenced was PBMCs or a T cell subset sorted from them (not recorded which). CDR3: CASSLVAATSGGTDTQYF. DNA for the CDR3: TGTGCCAGCAGCTTAGTAGCCGCCACTAGCGGGGGGACGGATACGCAGTATTTT.